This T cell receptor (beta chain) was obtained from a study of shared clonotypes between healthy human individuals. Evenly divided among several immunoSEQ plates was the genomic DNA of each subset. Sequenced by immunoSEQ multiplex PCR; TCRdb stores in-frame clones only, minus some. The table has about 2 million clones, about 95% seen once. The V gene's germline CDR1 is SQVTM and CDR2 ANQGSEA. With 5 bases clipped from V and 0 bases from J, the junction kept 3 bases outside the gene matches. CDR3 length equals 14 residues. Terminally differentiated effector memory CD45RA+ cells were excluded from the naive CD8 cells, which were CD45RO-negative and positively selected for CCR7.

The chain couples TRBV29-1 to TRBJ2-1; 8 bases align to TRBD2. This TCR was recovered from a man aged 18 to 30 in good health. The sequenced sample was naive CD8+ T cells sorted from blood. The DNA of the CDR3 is TGCAGCGTTCCAGCGGGGGTCTCCTACAATGAGCAGTTCTTC. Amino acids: CSVPAGVSYNEQFF.